The clone carrying this T cell receptor beta chain was observed a few times. These data originate in a study of cytomegalovirus exposure and HLA in healthy donors. With 60 Vbeta and 13 Jbeta primers, the PCR was carried out. Libraries were prepared by immunoSEQ multiplex PCR; TCRdb keeps only in-frame clonotypes and omits some of them. Of some 200,000 clones listed, 60% to 80% are singletons. Germline V gives CDR1 LNHDA, CDR2 SQIVND (reference sequence). This CDR3 region has 15 residues. V gave up 2 bases and J gave up 7 bases; unmatched junction bases: 7. The chain combines TRBV19 with TRBJ2-7; 11 bases line up with TRBD1. Input material: PBMCs. The receptor was isolated from a man aged 18 to 35 in good health and CMV-seronegative. The CDR3 region is CASSIPGQGAQEQYF. The CDR3 nucleotides read TGTGCCAGTAGTATACCAGGACAGGGGGCGCAGGAGCAGTACTTC.